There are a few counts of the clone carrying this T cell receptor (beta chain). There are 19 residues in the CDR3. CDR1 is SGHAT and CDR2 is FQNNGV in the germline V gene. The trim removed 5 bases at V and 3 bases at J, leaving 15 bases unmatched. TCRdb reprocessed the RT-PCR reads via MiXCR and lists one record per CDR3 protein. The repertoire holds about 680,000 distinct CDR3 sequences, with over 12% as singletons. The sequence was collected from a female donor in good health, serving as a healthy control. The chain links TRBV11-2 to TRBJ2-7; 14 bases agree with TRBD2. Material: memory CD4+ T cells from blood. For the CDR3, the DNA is TGTGCCAGCAGCCCGGGACTAGCGGGAGTGGAGGCGGGATTCTACGAGCAGTACTTC. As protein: CASSPGLAGVEAGFYEQYF.